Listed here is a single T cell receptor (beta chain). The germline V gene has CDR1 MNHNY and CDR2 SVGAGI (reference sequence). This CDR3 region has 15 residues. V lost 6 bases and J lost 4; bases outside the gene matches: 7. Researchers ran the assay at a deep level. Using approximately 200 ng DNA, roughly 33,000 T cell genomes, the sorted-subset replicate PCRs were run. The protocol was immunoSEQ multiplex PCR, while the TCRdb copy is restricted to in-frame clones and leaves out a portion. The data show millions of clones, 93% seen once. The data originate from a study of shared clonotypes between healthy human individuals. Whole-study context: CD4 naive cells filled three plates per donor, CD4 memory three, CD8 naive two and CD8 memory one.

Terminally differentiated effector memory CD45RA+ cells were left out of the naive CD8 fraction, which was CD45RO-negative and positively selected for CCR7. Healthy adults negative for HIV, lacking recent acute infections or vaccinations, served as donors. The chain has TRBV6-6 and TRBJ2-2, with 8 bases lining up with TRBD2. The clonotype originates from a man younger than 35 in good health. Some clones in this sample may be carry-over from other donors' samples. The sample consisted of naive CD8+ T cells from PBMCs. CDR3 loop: CASSRRLASTGELFF. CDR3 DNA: TGTGCCAGCAGCCGGAGACTAGCGAGCACCGGGGAGCTGTTTTTT.